The present entry profiles one T cell receptor beta chain with its context. Germline V gene sequence: CDR1 SGDLS, CDR2 YYNGEE. This CDR3 has 13 amino acids. V dropped 4 bases and J dropped 9; count of bases not matched to a gene: 6. In the original workflow: Cell counts per sample came from amplifying reference gene primers. TCRdb's copy holds only in-frame clones and misses some; the assay was immunoSEQ multiplex PCR. The DNA was the basis for D and trimming; V, J and clone size are from that table. Found here are around 150,000 clones, about 86% of them singletons; the top ten hold roughly 8.2%. This entry comes from a study of blood T cell repertoires in COVID-19. Study information: From the United States, Italy and Spain came samples of acute and convalescent COVID-19. Sample material is recorded as cDNA or gDNA derived from T cells, B-cell-depleted T cells, or PBMCs.

The sequencing input was peripheral blood. J is TRBJ2-1 and V is TRBV9; 8 bases are shared with TRBD1. The TCR sequence derives from a man aged 55 to 70 with acute or convalescent COVID-19. The CDR3 region has the DNA TGTGCCAGCAGCCAAGTGGGACAGGCTGAGCAGTTCTTC. It yields the protein CASSQVGQAEQFF.